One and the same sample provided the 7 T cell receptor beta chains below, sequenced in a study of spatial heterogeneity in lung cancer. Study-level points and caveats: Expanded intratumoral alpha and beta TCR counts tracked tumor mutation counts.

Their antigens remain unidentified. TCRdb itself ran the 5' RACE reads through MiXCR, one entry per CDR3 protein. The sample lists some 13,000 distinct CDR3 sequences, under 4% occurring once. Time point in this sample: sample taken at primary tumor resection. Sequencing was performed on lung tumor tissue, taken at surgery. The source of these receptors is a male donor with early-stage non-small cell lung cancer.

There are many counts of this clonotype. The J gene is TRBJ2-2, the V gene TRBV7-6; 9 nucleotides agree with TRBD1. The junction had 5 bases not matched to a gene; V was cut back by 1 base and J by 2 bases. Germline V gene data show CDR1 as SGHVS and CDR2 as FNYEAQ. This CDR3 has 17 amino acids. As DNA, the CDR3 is TGTGCCAGCAGCTTAGGGCCGACAGGGGGAAACACCGGGGAGCTGTTTTTT. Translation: CASSLGPTGGNTGELFF. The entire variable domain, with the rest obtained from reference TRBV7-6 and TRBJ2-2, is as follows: GAGVSQSPRYKVTKRGQDVALRCDPISGHVSLYWYRQALGQGPEFLTYFNYEAQQDKSGLPNDRFSAERPEGSISTLTIQRTEQRDSAMYRCASSLGPTGGNTGELFFGEGSRLTVL.

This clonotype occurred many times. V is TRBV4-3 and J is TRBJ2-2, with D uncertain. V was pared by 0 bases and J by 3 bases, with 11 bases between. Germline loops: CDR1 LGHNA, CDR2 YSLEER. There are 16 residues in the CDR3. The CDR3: CASSQDMRPDTGELFF. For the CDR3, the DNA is TGCGCCAGCAGCCAAGATATGCGACCTGACACCGGGGAGCTGTTTTTT.

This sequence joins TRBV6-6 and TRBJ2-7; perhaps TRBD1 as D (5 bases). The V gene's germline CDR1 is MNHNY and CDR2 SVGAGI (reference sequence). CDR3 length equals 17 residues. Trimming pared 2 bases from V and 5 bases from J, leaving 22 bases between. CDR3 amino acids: CASSYPLGSRAPHEQYF. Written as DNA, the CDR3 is TGTGCCAGCAGTTACCCGCTGGGGTCCAGGGCCCCCCACGAGCAGTACTTC.

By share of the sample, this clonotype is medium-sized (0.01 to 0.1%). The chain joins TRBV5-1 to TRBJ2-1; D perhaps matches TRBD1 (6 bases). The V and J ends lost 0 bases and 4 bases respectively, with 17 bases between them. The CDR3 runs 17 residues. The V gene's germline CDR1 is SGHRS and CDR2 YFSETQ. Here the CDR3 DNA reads TGCGCCAGCAGCTTGGGGGGGACCCCGGGACAATACAATGAGCAGTTCTTC. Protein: CASSLGGTPGQYNEQFF.

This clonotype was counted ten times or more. The CDR3 DNA follows: TGCAGTGCTAGATCGGGTTGGGGGCTTGGCAATCAGCCCCAGCATTTT. Translating it yields CSARSGWGLGNQPQHF. This rearrangement joins TRBV20-1 to TRBJ1-5; tentative D call: TRBD1 (6 bases). The CDR3 length is 16 residues. V lost 2 bases to trimming and J lost 2 bases, with 16 bases between them. Germline values: CDR1 DFQATT, CDR2 SNEGSKA (reference sequence).

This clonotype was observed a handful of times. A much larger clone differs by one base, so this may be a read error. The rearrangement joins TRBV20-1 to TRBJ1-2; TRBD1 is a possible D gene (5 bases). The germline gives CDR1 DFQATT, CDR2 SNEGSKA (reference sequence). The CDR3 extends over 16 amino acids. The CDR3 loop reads CSARPTWQGSNYGYNF. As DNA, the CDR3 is TGCAGTGCTAGACCTACCTGGCAGGGCTCTAACTATGGCTACAACTTC.

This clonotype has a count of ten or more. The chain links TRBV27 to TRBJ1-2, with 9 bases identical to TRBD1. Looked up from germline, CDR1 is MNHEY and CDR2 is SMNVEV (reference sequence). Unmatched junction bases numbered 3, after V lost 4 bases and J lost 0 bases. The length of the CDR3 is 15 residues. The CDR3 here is CASSSRTGANYGYTF. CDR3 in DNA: TGTGCCAGCAGTTCGCGGACAGGGGCTAACTATGGCTACACCTTC.